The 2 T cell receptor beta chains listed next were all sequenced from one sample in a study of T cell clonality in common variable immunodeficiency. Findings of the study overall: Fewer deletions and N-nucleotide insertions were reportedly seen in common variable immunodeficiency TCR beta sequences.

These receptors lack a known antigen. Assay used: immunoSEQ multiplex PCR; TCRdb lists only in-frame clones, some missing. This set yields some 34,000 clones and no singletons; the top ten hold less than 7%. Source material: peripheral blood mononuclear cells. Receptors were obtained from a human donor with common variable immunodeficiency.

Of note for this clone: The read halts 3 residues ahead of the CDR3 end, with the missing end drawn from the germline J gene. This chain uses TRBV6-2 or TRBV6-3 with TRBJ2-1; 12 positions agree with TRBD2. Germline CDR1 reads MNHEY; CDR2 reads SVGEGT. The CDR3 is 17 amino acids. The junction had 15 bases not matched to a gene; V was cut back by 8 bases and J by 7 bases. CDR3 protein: CASGVGLAGGPSNEQFF. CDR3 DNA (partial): TGTGCCAGCGGGGTGGGGCTAGCGGGAGGGCCGTCAAATGAG.

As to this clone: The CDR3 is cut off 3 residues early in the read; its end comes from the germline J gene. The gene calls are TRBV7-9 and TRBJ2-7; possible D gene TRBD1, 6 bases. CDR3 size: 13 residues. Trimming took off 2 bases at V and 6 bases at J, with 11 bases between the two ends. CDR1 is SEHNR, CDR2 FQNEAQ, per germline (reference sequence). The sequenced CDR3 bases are TGTGCCAGCAGCTTACTACCGACAGGCGAG. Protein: CASSLLPTGE. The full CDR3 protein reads CASSLLPTGEQYF.